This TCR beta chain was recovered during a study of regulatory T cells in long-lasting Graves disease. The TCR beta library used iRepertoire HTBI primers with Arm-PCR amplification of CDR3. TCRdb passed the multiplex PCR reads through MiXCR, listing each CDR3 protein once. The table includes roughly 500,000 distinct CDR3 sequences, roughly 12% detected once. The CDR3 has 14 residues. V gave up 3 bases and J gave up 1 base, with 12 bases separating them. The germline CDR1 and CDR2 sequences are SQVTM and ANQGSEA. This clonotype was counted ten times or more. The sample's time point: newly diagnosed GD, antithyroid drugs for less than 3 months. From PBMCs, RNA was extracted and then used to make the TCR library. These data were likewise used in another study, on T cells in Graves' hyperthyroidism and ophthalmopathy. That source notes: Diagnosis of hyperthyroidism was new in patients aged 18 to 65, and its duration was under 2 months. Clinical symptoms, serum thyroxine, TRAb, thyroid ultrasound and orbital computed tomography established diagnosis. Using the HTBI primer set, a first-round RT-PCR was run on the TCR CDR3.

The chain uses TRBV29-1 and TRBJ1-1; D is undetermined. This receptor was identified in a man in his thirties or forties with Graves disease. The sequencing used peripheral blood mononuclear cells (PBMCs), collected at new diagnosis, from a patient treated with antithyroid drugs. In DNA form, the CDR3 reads TGCAGCGTTGACAGGCTGGAACAGAACACTGAAGCTTTCTTT. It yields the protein CSVDRLEQNTEAFF.